The clone carrying this TCR beta chain was seen ten or more times. As yet, its antigen is unknown. One junction end does not reproduce the germline sequence, and a read error may be involved. This sample stems from a study of blood T cells in healthy people across ages. The study's findings and limits: The CMV status of each donor remained undetermined, and this could have confounded shifts in expanded clonotypes.

The use of a sample-barcoded 5' primer and a J-beta primer mix characterized a second PCR of roughly 6 to 11 cycles. A template-switch adaptor containing 12 random nucleotides labeled each cDNA molecule. Any given sample supplied a minimum of 2.5 million CDR3-containing paired-end reads. TCRdb re-derived calls from the 5' RACE reads in MiXCR, one entry per CDR3 protein. This repertoire shows about 1,400,000 distinct CDR3 sequences, around 39% found once; its top ten account for roughly 7.7%. In germline, CDR1 is SGHRS, CDR2 YFSETQ. The CDR3 loop spans 13 amino acids. Each donor's blood draw was approximately 10 milliliters of peripheral blood.

The TCR comes from a young woman in good health. The sequenced material came from blood. This chain connects TRBV5-1 to TRBJ1-2; D is undetermined. The CDR3 sequence is CASSLDGDYGYTF. The CDR3 region has the DNA TGTGCCAGCAGCTTAGACGGGGACTATGGCTACACCTTC.